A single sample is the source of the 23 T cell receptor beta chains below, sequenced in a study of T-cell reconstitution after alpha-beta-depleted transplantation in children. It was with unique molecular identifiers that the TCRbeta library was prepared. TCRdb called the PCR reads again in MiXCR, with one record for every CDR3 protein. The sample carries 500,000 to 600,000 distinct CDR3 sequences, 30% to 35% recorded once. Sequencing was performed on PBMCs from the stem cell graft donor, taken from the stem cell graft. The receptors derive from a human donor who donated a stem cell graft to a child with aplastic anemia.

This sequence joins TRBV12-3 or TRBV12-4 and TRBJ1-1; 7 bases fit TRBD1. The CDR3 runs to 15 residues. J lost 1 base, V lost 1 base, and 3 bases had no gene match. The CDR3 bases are TGTGCCAGCAGTTTAGGACAGGGCCAGAACACTGAAGCTTTCTTT. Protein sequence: CASSLGQGQNTEAFF.

This chain's CDR3 is CASCRGGMAGANVLTF. The CDR3, as DNA: TGTGCCAGTTGCAGAGGGGGGATGGCCGGGGCCAACGTCCTGACTTTC. The chain joins TRBV5-6 to TRBJ2-6; D is perhaps TRBD1 or TRBD2 (6 bases each). The length of the CDR3 is 16 residues. Trimming shortened V by 8 bases and J by 4 bases, and 19 bases separated the two germline ends. CDR1 is SGHDT, CDR2 YYEEEE, per germline.

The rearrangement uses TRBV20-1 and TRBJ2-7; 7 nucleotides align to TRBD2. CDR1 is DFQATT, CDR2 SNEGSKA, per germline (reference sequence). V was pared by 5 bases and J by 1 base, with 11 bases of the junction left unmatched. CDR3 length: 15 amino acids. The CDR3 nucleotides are TGCAGTGCTCCCCGATCGGCTAGCGGATCCTACGAGCAGTACTTC. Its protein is CSAPRSASGSYEQYF.

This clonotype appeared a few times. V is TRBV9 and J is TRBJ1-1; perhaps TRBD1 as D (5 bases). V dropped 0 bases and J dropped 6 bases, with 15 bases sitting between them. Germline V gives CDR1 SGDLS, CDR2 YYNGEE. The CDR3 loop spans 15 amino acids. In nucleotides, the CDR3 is TGTGCCAGCAGCGTAGACCCTGGACATAGCCCTGAAGCTTTCTTT. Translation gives CASSVDPGHSPEAFF. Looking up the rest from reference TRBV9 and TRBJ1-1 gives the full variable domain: DSGVTQTPKHLITATGQRVTLRCSPRSGDLSVYWYQQSLDQGLQFLIQYYNGEERAKGNILERFSAQQFPDLHSELNLSSLELGDSALYFCASSVDPGHSPEAFFGQGTRLTVV.

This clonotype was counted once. CDR3 region: CASSRDVLSYEQYV. In nucleotides, the CDR3 is TGTGCCAGCAGCAGGGACGTCCTCTCCTACGAGCAGTACGTC. J is TRBJ2-7 and V is TRBV7-8, with D perhaps given as TRBD1 or TRBD2 (5 bases each). The V end lost 5 bases, the J end lost 0 bases, and 11 bases lay between the germline ends. Germline loops: CDR1 SGHVS, CDR2 FQNEAQ. CDR3 length: 14 amino acids.

The CDR3 nucleotides are TGCAGTGCCAATGACAGGGGAGGCACAGATACGCAGTATTTT. It translates to CSANDRGGTDTQYF. The rearrangement links TRBV20-1 to TRBJ2-3; TRBD1 matches 8 bases. The CDR3 consists of 14 residues. CDR1 is DFQATT and CDR2 is SNEGSKA in the germline V gene (reference sequence). V dropped 6 bases and J dropped 1; count of bases not matched to a gene: 6.

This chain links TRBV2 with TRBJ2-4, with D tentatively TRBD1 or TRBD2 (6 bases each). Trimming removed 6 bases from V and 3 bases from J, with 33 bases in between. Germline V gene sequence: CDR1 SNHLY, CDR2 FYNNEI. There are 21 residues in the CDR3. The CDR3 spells CASSPGGKGQMGFKNKNIQYF. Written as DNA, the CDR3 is TGTGCCAGCAGCCCAGGCGGGAAGGGACAAATGGGATTTAAAAACAAAAACATTCAGTACTTC.

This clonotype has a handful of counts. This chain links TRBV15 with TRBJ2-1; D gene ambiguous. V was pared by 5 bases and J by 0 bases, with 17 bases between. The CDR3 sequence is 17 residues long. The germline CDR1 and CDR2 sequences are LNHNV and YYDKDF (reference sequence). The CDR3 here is CATSERRVRSSYNEQFF. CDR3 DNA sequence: TGTGCCACCAGCGAGCGCAGAGTACGTAGCTCCTACAATGAGCAGTTCTTC.

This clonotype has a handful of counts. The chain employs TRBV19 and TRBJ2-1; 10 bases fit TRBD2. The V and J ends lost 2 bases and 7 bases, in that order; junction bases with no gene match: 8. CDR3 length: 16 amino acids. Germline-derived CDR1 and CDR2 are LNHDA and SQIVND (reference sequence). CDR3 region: CASSIRLAGVGNEQFF. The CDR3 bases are TGTGCCAGTAGTATACGGCTAGCGGGAGTCGGTAATGAGCAGTTCTTC.

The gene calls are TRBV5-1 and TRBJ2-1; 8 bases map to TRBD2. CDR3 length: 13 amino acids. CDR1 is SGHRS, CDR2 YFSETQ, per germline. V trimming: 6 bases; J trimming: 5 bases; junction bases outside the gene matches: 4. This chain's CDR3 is CASKALADNEQFF. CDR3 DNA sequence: TGCGCCAGCAAGGCACTAGCGGACAATGAGCAGTTCTTC.

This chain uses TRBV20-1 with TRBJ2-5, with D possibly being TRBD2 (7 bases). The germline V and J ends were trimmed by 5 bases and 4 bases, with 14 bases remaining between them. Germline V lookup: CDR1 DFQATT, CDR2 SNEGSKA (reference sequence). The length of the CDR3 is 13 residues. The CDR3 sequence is CSAYTGRGETQYF. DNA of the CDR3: TGCAGTGCTTATACAGGGAGGGGAGAGACCCAGTACTTC.

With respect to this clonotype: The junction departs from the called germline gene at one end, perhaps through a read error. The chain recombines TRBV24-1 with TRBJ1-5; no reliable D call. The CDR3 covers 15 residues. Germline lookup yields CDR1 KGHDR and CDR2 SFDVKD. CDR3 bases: TGTGCCACCAGTCCCAGCGGGATAGACAATCAGCCCCACCATTTT. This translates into CATSPSGIDNQPHHF.

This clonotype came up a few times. CDR3 nucleotide sequence: TGCGCCAGCAGCTCGGAGGAGGGTGAAGCTTTCTTT. Amino acid sequence: CASSSEEGEAFF. This chain connects TRBV5-1 to TRBJ1-1; D not resolved. The germline V and J ends were trimmed by 3 bases and 7 bases, with 10 bases remaining between them. Germline CDR1 reads SGHRS; CDR2 reads YFSETQ. The CDR3 consists of 12 residues.

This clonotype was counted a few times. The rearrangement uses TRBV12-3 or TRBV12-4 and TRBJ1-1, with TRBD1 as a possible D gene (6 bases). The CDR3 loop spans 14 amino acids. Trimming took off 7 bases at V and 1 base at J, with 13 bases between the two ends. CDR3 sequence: CASTQGGANTEAFF. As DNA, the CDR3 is TGTGCCAGCACCCAAGGGGGGGCGAACACTGAAGCTTTCTTT.

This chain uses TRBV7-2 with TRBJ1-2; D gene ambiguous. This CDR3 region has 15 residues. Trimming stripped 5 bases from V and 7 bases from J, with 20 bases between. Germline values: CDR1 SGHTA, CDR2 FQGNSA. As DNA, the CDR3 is TGTGCCAGCAGCGTTTCGACACTAATTAGGTTTGGCTACACCTTC. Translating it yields CASSVSTLIRFGYTF.

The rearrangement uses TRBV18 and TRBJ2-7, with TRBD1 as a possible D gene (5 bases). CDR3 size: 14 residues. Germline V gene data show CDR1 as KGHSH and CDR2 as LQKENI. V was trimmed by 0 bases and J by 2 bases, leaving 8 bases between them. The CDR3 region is CASSPPDIAYEQYF. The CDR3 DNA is TGTGCCAGCTCACCACCGGACATCGCCTACGAGCAGTACTTC.

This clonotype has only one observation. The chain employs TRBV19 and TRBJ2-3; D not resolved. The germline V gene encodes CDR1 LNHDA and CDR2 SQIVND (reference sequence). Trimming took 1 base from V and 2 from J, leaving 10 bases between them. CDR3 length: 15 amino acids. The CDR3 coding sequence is TGTGCCAGTAGTATAGTCACCGGATACACAGATACGCAGTATTTT. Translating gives CASSIVTGYTDTQYF. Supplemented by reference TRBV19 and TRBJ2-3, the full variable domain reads DGGITQSPKYLFRKEGQNVTLSCEQNLNHDAMYWYRQDPGQGLRLIYYSQIVNDFQKGDIAEGYSVSREKKESFPLTVTSAQKNPTAFYLCASSIVTGYTDTQYFGPGTRLTVL.

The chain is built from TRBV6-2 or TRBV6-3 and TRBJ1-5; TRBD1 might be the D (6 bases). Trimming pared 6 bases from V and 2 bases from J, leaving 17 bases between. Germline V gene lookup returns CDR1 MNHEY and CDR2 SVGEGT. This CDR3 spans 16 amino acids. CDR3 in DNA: TGTGCCAGCAGCCCCCAATTAGGACAGCGCAATCAGCCCCAGCATTTT. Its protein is CASSPQLGQRNQPQHF.

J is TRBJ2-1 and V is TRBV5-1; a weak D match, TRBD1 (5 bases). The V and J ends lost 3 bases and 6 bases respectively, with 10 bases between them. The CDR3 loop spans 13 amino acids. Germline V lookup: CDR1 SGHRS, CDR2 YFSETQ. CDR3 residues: CASSWGSINEQFF. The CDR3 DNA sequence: TGCGCCAGCAGCTGGGGCTCGATCAATGAGCAGTTCTTC.

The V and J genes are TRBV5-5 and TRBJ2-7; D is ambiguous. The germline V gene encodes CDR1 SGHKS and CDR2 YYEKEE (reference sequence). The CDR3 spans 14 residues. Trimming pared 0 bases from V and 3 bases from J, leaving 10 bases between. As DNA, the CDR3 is TGTGCCAGCAGCTTGGTTGGGGATTACTACGAGCAGTACGTC. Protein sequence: CASSLVGDYYEQYV.

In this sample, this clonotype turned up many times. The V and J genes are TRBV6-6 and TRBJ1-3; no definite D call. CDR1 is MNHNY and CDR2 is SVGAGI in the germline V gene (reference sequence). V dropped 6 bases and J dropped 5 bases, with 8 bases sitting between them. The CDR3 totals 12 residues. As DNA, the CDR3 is TGTGCCAGCAGCCGACCTAGAAACACCATATATTTT. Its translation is CASSRPRNTIYF.

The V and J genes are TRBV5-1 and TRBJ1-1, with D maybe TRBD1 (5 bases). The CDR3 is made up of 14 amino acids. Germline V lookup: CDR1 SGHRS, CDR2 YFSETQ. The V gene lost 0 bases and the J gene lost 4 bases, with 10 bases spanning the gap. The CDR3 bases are TGCGCCAGCAGCTTGGTATATGGGGCCACTGAAGCTTTCTTT. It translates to CASSLVYGATEAFF.

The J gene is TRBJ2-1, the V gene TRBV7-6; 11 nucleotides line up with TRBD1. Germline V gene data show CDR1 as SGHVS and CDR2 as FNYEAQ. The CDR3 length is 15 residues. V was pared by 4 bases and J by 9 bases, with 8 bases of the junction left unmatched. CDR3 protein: CASSSGTGGQGEQFF. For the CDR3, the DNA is TGTGCCAGCAGCTCTGGGACAGGGGGACAGGGTGAGCAGTTCTTC.